This T cell receptor (beta chain) comes out of a study of cytomegalovirus exposure and HLA in healthy donors. Study outcomes and limitations: Most sequenced TCRs were rare (though some public TCRs occurred in many donors). TCR beta sequences reportedly predicted the HLA-A and HLA-B alleles of most subjects accurately.

Those who donated were healthy bone marrow donors. About this clone: Its cognate antigen is unknown.

60 Vbeta and 13 Jbeta primers were used in PCR. In the original processing: Later, some 75 million unique TCR beta chains were counted in an analysis, and roughly 11 million of them were shared. Clones were read by immunoSEQ multiplex PCR, and TCRdb kept only the in-frame ones, dropping some. The DNA gave D and trimming, while V, J and clone size come from that table. The data hold 150,000 to 250,000 clones, with more than 75% observed a single time. V was pared by 3 bases and J by 9 bases, with 18 bases between. Germline CDR1 MNHEY, CDR2 SMNVEV (reference sequence). This CDR3 is 16 amino acids long. The sample was PBMCs. The TCR originated in a woman aged 45-60 years in good health and CMV-seropositive. V is TRBV27 and J is TRBJ1-6, with D hard to call. Here the CDR3 reads CASSLVGGKRSSPLHF. For the CDR3, the DNA is TGTGCCAGCAGTTTGGTCGGTGGGAAGCGGAGTTCACCCCTCCACTTT.